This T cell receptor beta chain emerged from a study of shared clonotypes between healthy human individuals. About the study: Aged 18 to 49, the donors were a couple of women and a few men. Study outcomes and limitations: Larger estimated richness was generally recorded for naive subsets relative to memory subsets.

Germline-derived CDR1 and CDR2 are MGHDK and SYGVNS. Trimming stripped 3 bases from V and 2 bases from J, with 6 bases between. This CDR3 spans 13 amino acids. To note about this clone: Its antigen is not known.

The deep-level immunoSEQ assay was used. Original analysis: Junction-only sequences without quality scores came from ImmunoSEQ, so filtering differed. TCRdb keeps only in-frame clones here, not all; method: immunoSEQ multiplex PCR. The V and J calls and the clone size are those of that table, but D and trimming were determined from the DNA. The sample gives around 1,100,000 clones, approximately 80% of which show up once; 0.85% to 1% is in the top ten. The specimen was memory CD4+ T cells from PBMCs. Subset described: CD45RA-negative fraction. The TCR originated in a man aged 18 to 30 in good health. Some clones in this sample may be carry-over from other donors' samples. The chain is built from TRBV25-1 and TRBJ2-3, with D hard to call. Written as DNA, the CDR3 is TGTGCCAGCAGTGACCCCACCACAGATACGCAGTATTTT. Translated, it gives CASSDPTTDTQYF.